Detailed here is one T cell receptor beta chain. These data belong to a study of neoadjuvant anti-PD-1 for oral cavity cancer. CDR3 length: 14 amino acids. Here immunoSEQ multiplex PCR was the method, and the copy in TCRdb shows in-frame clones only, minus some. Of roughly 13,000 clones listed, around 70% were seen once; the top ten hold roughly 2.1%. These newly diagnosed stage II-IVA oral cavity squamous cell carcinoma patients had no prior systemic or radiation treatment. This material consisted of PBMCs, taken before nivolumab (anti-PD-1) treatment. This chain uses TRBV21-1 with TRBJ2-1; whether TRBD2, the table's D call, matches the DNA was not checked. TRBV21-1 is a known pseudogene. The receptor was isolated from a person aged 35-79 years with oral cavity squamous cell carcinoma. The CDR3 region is CASSNLTGRGEQFF. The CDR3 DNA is TGTGCCAGCAGCAATCTTACCGGGAGGGGTGAGCAGTTCTTC.